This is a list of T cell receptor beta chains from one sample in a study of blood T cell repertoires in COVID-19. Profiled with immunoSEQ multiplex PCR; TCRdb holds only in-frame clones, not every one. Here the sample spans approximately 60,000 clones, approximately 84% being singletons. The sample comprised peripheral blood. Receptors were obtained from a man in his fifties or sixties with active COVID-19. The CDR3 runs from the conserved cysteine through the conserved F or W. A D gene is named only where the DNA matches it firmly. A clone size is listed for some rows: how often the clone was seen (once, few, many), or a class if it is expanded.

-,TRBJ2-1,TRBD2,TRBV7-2,CASSRGGNYNEQFF,TGTGCCAGCAGCCGGGGGGGTAACTACAATGAGCAGTTCTTC
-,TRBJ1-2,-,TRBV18,CASSPSDPNLGYTF,TGTGCCAGCTCACCCTCTGATCCTAACCTTGGCTACACCTTC
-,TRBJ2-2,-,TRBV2,CASSEEDWNTGELFF,TGTGCCAGCAGTGAAGAGGACTGGAACACCGGGGAGCTGTTTTTT
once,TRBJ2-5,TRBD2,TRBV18,CASSPPWASGSGETQYF,TGTGCCAGCTCACCCCCGTGGGCTAGCGGGAGTGGAGAGACCCAGTACTTC
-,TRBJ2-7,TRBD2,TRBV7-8,CASSTTRAGAGEQYF,TGTGCCAGCAGCACCACGAGGGCGGGAGCGGGAGAGCAGTACTTC
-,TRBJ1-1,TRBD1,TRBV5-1,CASSLDSGQGAWAFF,TGCGCCAGCAGCTTGGACTCGGGACAGGGGGCTTGGGCTTTCTTT
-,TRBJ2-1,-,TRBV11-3,CASSPRTASYNEQFF,TGTGCCAGCAGCCCGAGGACAGCCTCCTACAATGAGCAGTTCTTC
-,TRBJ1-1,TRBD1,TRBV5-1,CASSAGGVNTEAFF,TGCGCCAGCAGTGCAGGGGGCGTTAACACTGAAGCTTTCTTT
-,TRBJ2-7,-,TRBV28,CASSFVGAPREQYF,TGTGCCAGCAGTTTCGTGGGGGCTCCGCGGGAGCAGTACTTC
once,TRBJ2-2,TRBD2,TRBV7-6,CASSFKRGAARGGELFF,TGTGCCAGCAGCTTCAAGCGGGGGGCAGCAAGGGGCGGGGAGCTGTTTTTT
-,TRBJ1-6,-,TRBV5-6,CASSHQTGYNSPLHF,TGTGCCAGCAGCCACCAGACAGGATATAATTCACCCCTCCACTTT
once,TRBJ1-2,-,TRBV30,CAWSLGGNYGYTF,TGTGCCTGGAGTTTGGGGGGGAACTATGGCTACACCTTC
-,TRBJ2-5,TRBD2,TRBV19,CASRRRGAGETQYF,TGTGCCAGTAGACGGCGGGGGGCCGGGGAGACCCAGTACTTC
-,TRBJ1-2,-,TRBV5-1,CASSLDGGAGYGYTF,TGCGCCAGCAGCTTGGATGGGGGCGCAGGGTATGGCTACACCTTC
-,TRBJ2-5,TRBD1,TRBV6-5,CASSRQGRQETQYF,TGTGCCAGCAGTCGACAGGGTCGGCAAGAGACCCAGTACTTC
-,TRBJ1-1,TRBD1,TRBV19,CASTPRDRGSLEAFF,TGTGCCAGTACCCCAAGGGACAGGGGTTCCCTTGAAGCTTTCTTT
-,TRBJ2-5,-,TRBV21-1,CASSKGFPRETQYF,TGTGCCAGCAGCAAAGGGTTCCCGAGGGAGACCCAGTACTTC
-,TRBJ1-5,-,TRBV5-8,CASSLAMRGGGQPQHF,TGTGCCAGCAGCTTGGCCATGAGGGGTGGAGGGCAGCCCCAGCATTTT
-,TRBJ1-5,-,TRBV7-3,CASSLGGGNQPQHF,TGTGCCAGCAGCTTAGGGGGGGGCAATCAGCCCCAGCATTTT
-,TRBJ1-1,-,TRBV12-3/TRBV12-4,CASSLRRGKGAFF,TGTGCCAGCAGTTTACGACGAGGGAAGGGAGCTTTCTTT
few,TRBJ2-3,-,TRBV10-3,CAISEWGVSSTDTQYF,TGTGCCATCAGTGAGTGGGGAGTCTCTAGCACAGATACGCAGTATTTT
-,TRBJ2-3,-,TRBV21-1,CASSKEVGCEYWAPPSTDTQYF,TGTGCCAGCAGCAAAGAAGTGGGCTGCGAATATTGGGCGCCTCCTAGCACAGATACGCAGTATTTT
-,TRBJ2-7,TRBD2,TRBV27,CASSLLGLATYEQYF,TGTGCCAGCAGTTTATTGGGACTAGCGACCTACGAGCAGTACTTC
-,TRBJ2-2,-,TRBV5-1,CASSLNTRELFF,TGCGCCAGCAGCTTGAATACTCGGGAGCTGTTTTTT
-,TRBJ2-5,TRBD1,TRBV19,CASSIDKTGEETQYF,TGTGCCAGTAGTATCGACAAGACAGGGGAAGAGACCCAGTACTTC
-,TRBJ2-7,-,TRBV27,CASSLQGHEQYF,TGTGCCAGCAGTCTGCAGGGCCACGAGCAGTACTTC
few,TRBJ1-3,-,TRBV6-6,CASRTQALRNTIYF,TGTGCCAGCAGGACCCAGGCGCTCCGAAACACCATATATTTT
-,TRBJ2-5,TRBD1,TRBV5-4,CASSPFRQGTETQYF,TGTGCCAGCAGCCCCTTCCGACAGGGGACGGAGACCCAGTACTTC
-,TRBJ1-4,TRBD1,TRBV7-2,CASSLQSQGAGKLFF,TGTGCCAGCAGCTTACAGAGCCAGGGGGCGGGAAAACTGTTTTTT
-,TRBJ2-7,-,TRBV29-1,CSARGNEQYF,TGCAGCGCTAGGGGGAACGAGCAGTACTTC
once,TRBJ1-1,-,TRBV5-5,CASSTDRPEAFF,TGTGCCAGCAGCACCGACAGACCCGAAGCTTTCTTT
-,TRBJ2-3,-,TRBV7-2,CASSFLGTLPTDTQYF,TGTGCCAGCAGCTTCCTTGGGACTCTCCCCACAGATACGCAGTATTTT
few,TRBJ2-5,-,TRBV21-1,CASRYSGGPGLQETQYF,TGTGCCAGCAGATATAGCGGGGGGCCGGGTTTGCAAGAGACCCAGTACTTC
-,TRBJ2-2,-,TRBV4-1,CASSPSSGELFF,TGCGCCAGCAGCCCGAGTTCCGGGGAGCTGTTTTTT
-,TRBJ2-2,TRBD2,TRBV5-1,CASSLRRGGYTGELFF,TGCGCCAGCAGCTTGCGGCGGGGGGGATATACCGGGGAGCTGTTTTTT
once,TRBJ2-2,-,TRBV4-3,CASSQETGGAAGELFF,TGCGCCAGCAGCCAAGAAACAGGTGGGGCGGCCGGGGAGCTGTTTTTT
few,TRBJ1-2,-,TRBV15,CATSSRGSHGYTF,TGTGCCACCAGCAGTCGGGGGAGCCATGGCTACACCTTC
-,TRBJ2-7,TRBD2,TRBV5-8,CASSLTSAGLAGGYEQYF,TGTGCCAGCAGCTTGACGTCCGCAGGACTAGCGGGGGGGTACGAGCAGTACTTC
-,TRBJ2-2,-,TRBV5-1,CASTGLFNTGELFF,TGCGCCAGCACGGGACTCTTCAACACCGGGGAGCTGTTTTTT
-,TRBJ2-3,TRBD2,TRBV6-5,CASRISGTPDTQYF,TGTGCCAGCAGAATAAGCGGGACCCCAGATACGCAGTATTTT
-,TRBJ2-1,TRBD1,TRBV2,CASRATGISEQFF,TGTGCCAGCAGGGCGACAGGGATAAGTGAGCAGTTCTTC